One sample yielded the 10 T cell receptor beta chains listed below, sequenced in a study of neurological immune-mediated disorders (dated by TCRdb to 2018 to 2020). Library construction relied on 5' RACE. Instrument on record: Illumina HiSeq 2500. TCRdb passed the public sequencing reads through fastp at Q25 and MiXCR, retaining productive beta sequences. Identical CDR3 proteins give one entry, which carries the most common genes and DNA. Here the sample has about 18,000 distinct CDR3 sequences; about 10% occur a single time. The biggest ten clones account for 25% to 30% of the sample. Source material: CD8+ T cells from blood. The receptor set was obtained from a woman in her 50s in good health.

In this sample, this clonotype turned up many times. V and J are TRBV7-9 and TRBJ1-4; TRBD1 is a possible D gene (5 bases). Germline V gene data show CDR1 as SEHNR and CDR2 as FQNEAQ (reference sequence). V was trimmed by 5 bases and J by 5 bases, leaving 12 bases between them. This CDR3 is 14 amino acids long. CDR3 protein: CASSPGTANEKLFF. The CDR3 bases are TGTGCCAGCAGCCCCGGGACGGCCAATGAAAAACTGTTTTTT.

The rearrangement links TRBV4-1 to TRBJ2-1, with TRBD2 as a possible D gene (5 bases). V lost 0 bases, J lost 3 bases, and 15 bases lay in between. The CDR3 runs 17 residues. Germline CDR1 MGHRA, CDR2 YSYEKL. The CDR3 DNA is TGCGCCAGCAGCCAAGAGGCCCAGGCTAGCAGCTACAATGAGCAGTTCTTC. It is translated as CASSQEAQASSYNEQFF.

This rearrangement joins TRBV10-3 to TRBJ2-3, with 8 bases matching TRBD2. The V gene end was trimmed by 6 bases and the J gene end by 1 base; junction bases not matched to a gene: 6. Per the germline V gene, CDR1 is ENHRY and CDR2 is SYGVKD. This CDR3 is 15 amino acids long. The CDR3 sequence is CAIRGTSIGTDTQYF. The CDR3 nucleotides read TGTGCCATCAGGGGGACTAGTATCGGCACAGATACGCAGTATTTT.

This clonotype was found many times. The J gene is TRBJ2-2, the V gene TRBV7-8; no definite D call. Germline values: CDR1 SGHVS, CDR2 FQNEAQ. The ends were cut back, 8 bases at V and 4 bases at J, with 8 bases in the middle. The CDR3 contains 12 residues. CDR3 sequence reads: CASLPPTGELFF. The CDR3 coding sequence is TGTGCCAGCCTCCCCCCCACCGGGGAGCTGTTTTTT.

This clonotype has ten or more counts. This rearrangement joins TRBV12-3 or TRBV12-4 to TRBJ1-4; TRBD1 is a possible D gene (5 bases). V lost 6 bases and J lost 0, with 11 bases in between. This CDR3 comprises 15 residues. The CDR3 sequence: CASSLAGPTNEKLFF. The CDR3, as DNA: TGTGCCAGCAGCCTTGCGGGGCCAACTAATGAAAAACTGTTTTTT.

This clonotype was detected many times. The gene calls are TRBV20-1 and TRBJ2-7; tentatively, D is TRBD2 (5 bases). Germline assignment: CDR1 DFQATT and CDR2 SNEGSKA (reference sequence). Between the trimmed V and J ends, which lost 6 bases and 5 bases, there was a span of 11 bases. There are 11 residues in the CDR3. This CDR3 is CSARTGDEQYF. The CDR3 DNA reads TGCAGTGCAAGGACTGGAGACGAGCAGTACTTC.

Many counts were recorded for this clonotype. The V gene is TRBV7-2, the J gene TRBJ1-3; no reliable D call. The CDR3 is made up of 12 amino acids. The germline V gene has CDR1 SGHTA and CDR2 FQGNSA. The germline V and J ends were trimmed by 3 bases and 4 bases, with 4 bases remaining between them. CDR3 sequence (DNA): TGTGCCAGCAGCTTTTTCGGAAACACCATATATTTT. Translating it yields CASSFFGNTIYF.

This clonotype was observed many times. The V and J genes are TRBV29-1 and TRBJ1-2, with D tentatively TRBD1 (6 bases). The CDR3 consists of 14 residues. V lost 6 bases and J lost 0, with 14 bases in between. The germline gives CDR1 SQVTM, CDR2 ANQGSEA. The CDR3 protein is CSVWGDRTNYGYTF. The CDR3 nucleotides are TGCAGCGTGTGGGGAGACAGGACTAACTATGGCTACACCTTC.

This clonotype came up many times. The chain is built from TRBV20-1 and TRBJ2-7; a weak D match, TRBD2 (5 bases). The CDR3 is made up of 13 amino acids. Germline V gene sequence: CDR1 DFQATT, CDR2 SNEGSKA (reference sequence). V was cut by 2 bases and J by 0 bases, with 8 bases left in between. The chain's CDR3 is CSARTRASYEQYF. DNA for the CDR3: TGCAGTGCTAGAACTAGGGCCTCCTACGAGCAGTACTTC.

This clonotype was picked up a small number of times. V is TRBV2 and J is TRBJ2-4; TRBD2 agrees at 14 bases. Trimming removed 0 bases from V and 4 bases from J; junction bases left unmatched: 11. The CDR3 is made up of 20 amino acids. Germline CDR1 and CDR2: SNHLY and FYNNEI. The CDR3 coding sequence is TGTGCCAGCAGTGAAGCCCTACCACAGACTAGCGGGGGGGCTAAAAACATTCAGTACTTC. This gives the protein CASSEALPQTSGGAKNIQYF.